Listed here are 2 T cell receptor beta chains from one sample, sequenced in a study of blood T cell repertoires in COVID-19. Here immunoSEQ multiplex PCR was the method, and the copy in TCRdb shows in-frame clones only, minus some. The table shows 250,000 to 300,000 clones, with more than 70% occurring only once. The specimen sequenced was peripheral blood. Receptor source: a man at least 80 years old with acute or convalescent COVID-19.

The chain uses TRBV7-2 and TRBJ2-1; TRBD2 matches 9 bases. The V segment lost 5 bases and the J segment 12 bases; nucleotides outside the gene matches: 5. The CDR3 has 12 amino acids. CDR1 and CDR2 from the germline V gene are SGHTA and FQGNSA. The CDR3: CASSLGLAGQFF. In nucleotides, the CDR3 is TGTGCCAGCAGCCTGGGACTAGCTGGGCAGTTCTTC.

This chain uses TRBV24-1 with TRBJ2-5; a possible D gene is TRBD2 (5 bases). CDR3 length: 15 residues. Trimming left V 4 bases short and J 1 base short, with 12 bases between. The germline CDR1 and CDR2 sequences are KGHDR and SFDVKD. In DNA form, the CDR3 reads TGTGCCACCAGTGACCCAGGACTTATCCAAGAGACCCAGTACTTC. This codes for CATSDPGLIQETQYF.